Sequencing of this T cell receptor (beta chain) was carried out in a study of blood T cell repertoires in COVID-19. Looking at the study overall: Sample material is recorded as cDNA or gDNA derived from T cells, B-cell-depleted T cells, or PBMCs.

CDR1 and CDR2 from the germline V gene are ENHRY and SYGVKD. There are 14 residues in the CDR3. The J segment lost 5 bases and the V segment lost 4 bases, leaving 2 bases of the junction unmatched. Clones were read by immunoSEQ multiplex PCR, and TCRdb kept only the in-frame ones, dropping some. This table has about 95,000 clones, more than 75% appearing once. What was sequenced was peripheral blood. The gene calls are TRBV10-3 and TRBJ1-1; 12 positions match TRBD1. The receptor's source is a human donor in a cohort sampled during active COVID-19. The CDR3 sequence is CAISGDRGPTEAFF. The CDR3 region has the DNA TGTGCCATCAGTGGGGACAGGGGGCCGACTGAAGCTTTCTTT.